This TCR beta chain comes out of a study of cytomegalovirus exposure and HLA in healthy donors (dated by TCRdb to the late 2010s). A note on the overall study: In an earlier analysis of fewer than 750 of the donors, 276 Gb of sequence data and 117 million unique TCR beta sequences from 180 million or so T cells were reported. Approximately 300 gigabases of sequencing data and approximately 92 million unique TCR sequences made up an early release that covered around 640 HLA-typed donors. Of the roughly 420 genotyped donors, 81% were placed in the genetic ancestry cluster associated with self-reported Caucasian donors. The study aimed to test whether cataloging public T cell receptors could reveal signatures of past pathogen exposure. The study used immunosequencing to profile the T cell repertoires of 670 or so subjects and linked those repertoires to cytomegalovirus serostatus. Besides the first cohort of hundreds of subjects, a separate validation cohort made up of 90 to 150 different subjects was used. To predict cytomegalovirus infection status, the study combined high-throughput TCR immunosequencing, statistical association of individual TCRs with disease status, and machine learning. In a later analysis, previously published TCR beta repertoires from 550 to 750 donors were re-analyzed and high-resolution HLA genotyping was added so that TCR occurrence patterns could be studied. The later analysis used no new phenotypic data to find candidate immune exposures, relying instead on TCR beta sequences and their occurrence across donors. To decide whether each TCR beta V gene segment behaved as functional or pseudogenic, an earlier analysis of nearly 600 of the donors relied on high-throughput TCR beta sequencing. Donor age, sex, ethnicity and CMV serostatus were collected together with the repertoire data. In a later genetic analysis, genome-wide SNP genotypes for about three fifths of the 666 donors were used, and that subset was treated as a discovery cohort. Every discovery cohort repertoire had been produced on one sequencing platform. Class I and class II HLA loci were covered by the typing at four-digit resolution. The number of typed donors differed by locus: about 629-630 for A, B, C, DRB1 and DQB1; about 520 for DQA1; 606 for DPA1; and roughly 470 for DPB1. Four to six DR-DQ haplotypes were handled as single units for association and clustering, since linkage in the cohort was strong. On average, about 240,000 unique TCR beta nucleotide sequences were sequenced per donor among about 400 genotyped donors of the cohort, with 15% to 20% of those sequences being non-productive.

What the research found in general, with its limitations: Most CMV-associated TCR beta chains appeared to be HLA-restricted in a later analysis, and the HLA associations seemed to be driven largely by CMV exposure. According to a later analysis, TCR association rates differed among HLA loci, with DRB1 alleles showing the most associated TCRs and HLA-C alleles showing the fewest. A later analysis associated 15,000 to 20,000 TCR beta sequences with specific HLA alleles at a false discovery rate of 0.05. In this cohort, only TCR beta chains were sequenced, and detectable features were limited by the absence of alpha or paired-chain data. The presence/absence analyses assumed that sequencing depth was roughly uniform across donors, and that assumption may not be true. A few of the identified cytomegalovirus-associated TCR beta chains were confirmed in vitro to be specific for cytomegalovirus antigens. The authors suggested that the approach could potentially be extended to other disease states and immunological phenotypes. According to a later genetic analysis, donors in an Asian-associated ancestry cluster had fewer N-insertions in productive TCRs than the roughly 660-donor mean. When HLA alleles, especially DR and DQ, strongly co-occurred, attributing TCR associations to individual alleles was difficult. The only immune exposure information available for the cohort was CMV serostatus. Fewer than 20 rarely observed V segments, including chromosome 9 orphons, were excluded from the earlier analysis of about 610 of the donors because counts were too low. Correlated functional status among segregating V segments might reflect linkage disequilibrium, but an unknown experimental factor could not be ruled out. Several of the top co-occurrence clusters appeared to be linked to parvovirus B19, influenza, CMV and Epstein-Barr virus, according to a later analysis. A later analysis found that HLA-associated TCR beta chains were more clonally expanded and had lower generation probabilities than equally common non-associated chains. A further reported finding was that TCR beta sequences accurately predicted the HLA-A and HLA-B alleles for most subjects in the first cohort. In both the original and validation cohorts, the classifier was reported to diagnose cytomegalovirus status with high specificity and sensitivity. Because HLA typing was unavailable for some donors at each locus, only the typed subset was used in association tests. The 87-base-pair reads could not distinguish some IMGT-functional V segments, including TRBV6-2 and TRBV6-3, so those segments were excluded. A group of highly shared sequence variants was considered likely to be a technical artifact of the sequencing pipeline. While some public TCRs were present in many individuals, most TCR sequences turned up only very rarely across donors. An earlier analysis of approximately 530 of the donors showed that most TCR beta V segments appeared in productive rearrangements either about 87% or about 30% of the time, which broadly matched IMGT annotations. V-gene and J-gene trimming of TCR beta chains was associated with a missense DCLRE1C variant in a later genetic analysis, and the association was replicated in an independent cohort. In the study, roughly 160 TCR beta chains were listed as associated with cytomegalovirus.

Library creation used the immunoSEQ multiplex PCR assay. The multiplex PCR relied on a mix of 60 forward primers for TCR Vbeta segments and 13 reverse primers for TCR Jbeta segments. Amplification of the CDR3 region of rearranged TCR beta genes was performed with a multiplex PCR assay on genomic DNA. The Illumina HiSeq System was used to sequence the amplified TCR beta libraries as 87-base-pair reads. In the original analysis: Across the roughly 600 repertoires, a later analysis counted roughly 77 million unique TCR beta chains, roughly 11 million of which were shared by at least two donors. To remove PCR and sequencing errors, raw reads were error-corrected and collapsed into unique sequences using a nearest-neighbor algorithm that merged closely related sequences. Alignment of CDR3 sequences to IMGT reference sequences was used to assign V, D and J gene segments. For a sequence to be retained, a match of at least six nucleotides to both a V gene segment and a J gene segment was required. Rearrangements were classified as productive when the CDR3 lacked stop codons and remained in frame with V and J, and all other rearrangements were classified as non-productive. CDR3 was defined according to IMGT convention as the region running from the second conserved V-encoded cysteine to the conserved J-encoded phenylalanine. The earlier analysis of around 640 of the donors excluded sequences that lacked an unambiguous match to a single V gene segment. In an earlier analysis of 450 to 750 of the donors, a V segment was called functional when productive rearrangements were above 56.7%, and segregating when the standard deviation between donors exceeded 5%. A statistical classification framework was developed to diagnose cytomegalovirus status using the catalog of TCR beta chain sequences. In a later analysis, TCR nucleotide sequences were compared against IMGT/GENE-DB human TR gene sequences so that V and J genes could be assigned. The TCRdist pipeline was used in a later analysis to assign CDR3 sequences and most-parsimonious VDJ recombination scenarios. In a later analysis, each TCR beta chain was defined by its CDR3 amino acid sequence together with its V-gene family, and reads without a unique V-gene family were excluded. To address suspected cross-contamination and a sequencing artifact, a later analysis removed 550 to 750 highly shared, low-generation-probability nucleotide sequences. For each public chain, a later analysis derived a clonal expansion index from normalized ranks of inferred template counts within each repertoire. A later analysis computed generation probabilities with a VDJ recombination model fitted to out-of-frame rearrangements, and checked the results against IGoR. In a later analysis, TCR-TCR, TCR-HLA and TCR-CMV co-occurrence was scored with hypergeometric tests, and a repertoire-size bias correction was applied to TCR pairs. A later analysis estimated false discovery rates by permuting HLA or CMV assignments 20 times. In a later analysis, co-occurring TCRs were grouped using DBSCAN, with TCRdist sequence similarity added in when clustering inside HLA-allele-positive subsets. Repertoires with fewer than 30,000 or more than 120,000 public chains, plus five repertoires with anomalous nucleotide sharing, were excluded from co-occurrence clustering. TCRdb took this table from immuneACCESS and kept in-frame rearrangements with V and J called. Such tables lack part of the clones; where checked against another copy, unresolved V genes explain under half of the gap, and the rest is unexplained. V, J and clone size are those of that table, while D and trimming were read from the DNA. Recorded for this sample are fewer than 250,000 clones; over 75% of them occurred a single time. The leading ten clones occupy under 2% of the sample.

The CDR3 sequence holds 13 residues, the cysteine and phenylalanine included. The DNA shown is the 39-base CDR3, in frame from base 1. Trimmed from V: 6 bases; trimmed from J: 3 bases; junction bases lacking a gene match: 4. Via the germline V gene, CDR1 is MNHEY and CDR2 SVGAGI. Concerning this clone itself: No cognate antigen has been identified for it. The input lacks base qualities; no much larger clone sits a single base away.

The cohort consisted of approximately 690 healthy bone marrow donors. All cohort members were sampled while nominally healthy, although unrecorded immune exposures were likely present. The donor tested CMV seronegative and was one of the 352 seronegative cohort members. Each donor provided a peripheral blood sample, and peripheral blood mononuclear cells were used for TCR beta sequencing. Genomic DNA extraction from the blood cell samples was performed with the Qiagen DNeasy Blood Extraction Kit. The sample was PBMCs. This TCR was sampled from a man aged 18 to 30 in good health and CMV-seronegative. Recombination linked TRBV6-5 to TRBJ2-7; TRBD2 agrees with 8 junctional bases. The DNA sequence follows: TGTGCCAGCAGCCCAACTAGCGGCTACGAGCAGTACTTC. Its protein product is CASSPTSGYEQYF.